Here is one T cell receptor (beta chain) with its context. The CDR3 spans 16 residues. The method was immunoSEQ multiplex PCR; TCRdb's version includes in-frame clones alone and lacks a portion of them. Found here are approximately 220,000 clones, 85% to 95% of them singletons; the top ten hold roughly 1.6%. The sample belongs to a study of control samples from healthy donors and cancer patients. The rearrangement links TRBV21-1 to TRBJ2-7; TRBD2 is taken as the D call from the table, unchecked against the DNA. TRBV21-1 is flagged as a pseudogene. Source material: blood. This TCR derives from a man between 45 and 60 years old in good health. CDR3 in amino acids: CASSKWTSGGWWEQYV. CDR3 DNA: TGTGCCAGCAGCAAATGGACTAGCGGGGGGTGGTGGGAGCAGTACGTC.